Shown below are 31 T cell receptor beta chains from a single sample sequenced in a study of Graves' ophthalmopathy and Graves' hyperthyroidism. Transcripts of RNA were the source for amplifying TCR beta CDR3 regions. HTBI-primed RT-PCR formed the first round, and a multiplex PCR formed the second. TCRdb recomputed calls from the multiplex PCR reads with MiXCR, one row per CDR3 protein. The repertoire includes about 550,000 distinct CDR3 sequences, less than 40% of them detected once, and about 4.6% sits in the top ten. Sequenced: peripheral blood or thyroid tissue (not recorded which). Receptors originate from an adult man with Graves' hyperthyroidism.

This clonotype was seen a handful of times. The chain is built from TRBV24-1 and TRBJ2-1; no firm D call. V was shortened by 4 bases and J by 4 bases, with 13 bases between the two germline ends. CDR3 size: 15 residues. Germline values: CDR1 KGHDR, CDR2 SFDVKD. The CDR3 DNA reads TGTGCCACCAGTGACTCGATTGCTGGATACAATGAGCAGTTCTTC. As protein: CATSDSIAGYNEQFF.

This clonotype was picked up many times. This chain links TRBV14 with TRBJ2-5; D is tentatively TRBD1 or TRBD2 (5 bases each). This CDR3 comprises 14 residues. Germline assignment: CDR1 SGHDN and CDR2 FVKESK. Trimming took off 4 bases at V and 4 bases at J, with 13 bases between the two ends. CDR3 residues: CASSPWGTGETQYF. In nucleotides, the CDR3 is TGTGCCAGCAGCCCATGGGGGACGGGAGAGACCCAGTACTTC.

The J gene is TRBJ2-2, the V gene TRBV5-1; 12 bases map to TRBD2. This CDR3 region has 17 residues. The germline CDR1 and CDR2 sequences are SGHRS and YFSETQ. Losses at the gene ends were 3 bases for V and 5 bases for J; bases not matched to a gene: 8. The CDR3 region is CASSSSTSGGWTGELFF. In DNA form, the CDR3 reads TGCGCCAGCAGCTCTTCGACTAGCGGGGGATGGACCGGGGAGCTGTTTTTT.

V and J are TRBV7-9 and TRBJ2-2, with D unclear. V was shortened by 7 bases and J by 0 bases, with 15 bases between the two germline ends. CDR3 size: 16 residues. Germline CDR1 reads SEHNR; CDR2 reads FQNEAQ (reference sequence). The CDR3 sequence is CASTPATYPNTGELFF. In DNA form, the CDR3 reads TGTGCCAGCACTCCAGCTACATACCCGAACACCGGGGAGCTGTTTTTT.

Of note for this clonotype: A single base separates this from a much larger clone, so it may be a read error. The chain recombines TRBV19 with TRBJ1-2; D is ambiguous. This CDR3 is built from 12 residues. Germline CDR1 is LNHDA and CDR2 is SQIVND (reference sequence). CDR3 region: CASSPWPGSYAF. The CDR3 DNA is TGTGCCAGTAGTCCCTGGCCGGGTAGCTACGCCTTC.

This clonotype was picked up a small number of times. The chain uses TRBV7-8 and TRBJ1-1; TRBD1 might be the D (6 bases). The germline V gene has CDR1 SGHVS and CDR2 FQNEAQ. Trimming cost V 5 bases and J 1 base, with 11 bases left between them. The CDR3 sequence is 14 residues long. The CDR3 DNA is TGTGCCAGCAGCACAGGGTGGGGGAACACTGAAGCTTTCTTT. It codes for CASSTGWGNTEAFF.

DNA of the CDR3: TGTGCCAGCAGCGGAGTGGGGAGAACGAACACCGGGGAGCTGTTTTTT. This encodes CASSGVGRTNTGELFF. This rearrangement joins TRBV9 to TRBJ2-2, with a weak D call TRBD2 (5 bases). V dropped 3 bases and J dropped 0 bases, with 12 bases sitting between them. The V gene's germline CDR1 is SGDLS and CDR2 YYNGEE. This CDR3 region has 16 residues.

This clonotype was recorded many times. The V gene is TRBV2, the J gene TRBJ1-5; possible D gene TRBD1, 5 bases. The CDR3 length is 15 residues. Trimming stripped 7 bases from V and 2 bases from J, with 15 bases between. CDR1 is SNHLY, CDR2 FYNNEI, per germline. CDR3 coding DNA: TGTGCCAGCAAAGGTTTACGGGGGGGCAATCAGCCCCAGCATTTT. Encoded protein: CASKGLRGGNQPQHF.

The table lists this clonotype with a few counts. A much larger clone differs from this one at a single base, so this may be a read error. The genes are TRBV12-3 or TRBV12-4 and TRBJ2-7; 11 bases fit TRBD1. The length of the CDR3 is 15 residues. The CDR3: CAGSPRDRGTYEQYF. The CDR3 bases are TGTGCCGGCAGCCCCCGGGACAGGGGGACCTACGAGCAGTACTTC.

This clonotype has a single count. The J gene is TRBJ1-1, the V gene TRBV20-1; TRBD1 might be the D (6 bases). V lost 3 bases and J lost 3, with 11 bases in between. Germline assignment: CDR1 DFQATT and CDR2 SNEGSKA (reference sequence). The CDR3 spans 13 residues. This chain's CDR3 is CSARDSGYTEAFF. Written as DNA, the CDR3 is TGCAGTGCTAGGGACAGTGGGTACACTGAAGCTTTCTTT.

This clonotype was seen at least ten times. This chain joins TRBV14 and TRBJ2-7, with D unresolved. Germline V gene lookup returns CDR1 SGHDN and CDR2 FVKESK. Trimming left V 0 bases short and J 3 bases short, with 12 bases between. The CDR3 is made up of 15 amino acids. This chain's CDR3 is CASSQEILWGYEQYF. The CDR3 region has the DNA TGTGCCAGCAGCCAAGAAATCCTCTGGGGCTACGAGCAGTACTTC.

V gene TRBV2 combines with J gene TRBJ1-6, with a possible D match to TRBD1 (6 bases). CDR3 length equals 13 residues. CDR1 and CDR2 from the germline V gene are SNHLY and FYNNEI. Trimming stripped 6 bases from V and 10 bases from J, with 13 bases between. The CDR3 here is CASRGTLGSPLHF. In DNA form, the CDR3 reads TGTGCCAGCAGGGGGACATTAGGGTCACCCCTCCACTTT. Full variable domain (outside the CDR3, taken from reference TRBV2 and TRBJ1-6): EPEVTQTPSHQVTQMGQEVILRCVPISNHLYFYWYRQILGQKVEFLVSFYNNEISEKSEIFDDQFSVERPDGSNFTLKIRSTKLEDSAMYFCASRGTLGSPLHFGNGTRLTVT.

In nucleotides, the CDR3 is TGTGCCAGCAGCTTACGTCCCGCGACTAGCGGGAGGGGAGGCACCGGGGAGCTGTTTTTT. The encoded protein is CASSLRPATSGRGGTGELFF. The V and J genes are TRBV7-3 and TRBJ2-2, with 14 bases lining up with TRBD2. With V trimmed by 2 bases and J by 4 bases, 12 bases remained unmatched. This CDR3 has 20 residues. Germline CDR1 SGHTA, CDR2 FQGTGA.

This clonotype appeared many times. The V gene is TRBV7-9, the J gene TRBJ2-5; D remains unclear. The CDR3 runs to 13 residues. The germline V gene encodes CDR1 SEHNR and CDR2 FQNEAQ (reference sequence). The ends were cut back, 2 bases at V and 5 bases at J, with 9 bases in the middle. The CDR3 here is CASSLNFGETQYF. DNA of the CDR3: TGTGCCAGCAGCTTAAATTTCGGGGAGACCCAGTACTTC.

About this clonotype itself: The conserved final phenylalanine or tryptophan is absent from the CDR3, which likely points to a read error. The chain couples TRBV11-2 to TRBJ2-3; the D gene is possibly TRBD2 (7 bases). The CDR3 has 14 amino acids. V was pared by 3 bases and J by 7 bases, with 14 bases between. Germline lookup yields CDR1 SGHAT and CDR2 FQNNGV. The CDR3 sequence: CASSFRGGTNTQYL. CDR3 coding DNA: TGTGCCAGCAGCTTTAGGGGGGGTACAAATACGCAGTATCTT.

This clonotype occurred a few times. This chain connects TRBV5-4 to TRBJ1-1; TRBD1 matches 8 bases. V lost 3 bases, J lost 7 bases, and 5 bases stayed unmatched. Germline V gene lookup returns CDR1 SGHNT and CDR2 YYREEE (reference sequence). The CDR3 is 13 amino acids. The CDR3 spells CASSSGQGYEAFF. The CDR3 region has the DNA TGTGCCAGCAGCTCAGGACAGGGCTATGAAGCTTTCTTT. Drawing the rest from reference TRBV5-4 and TRBJ1-1, the complete variable domain is ETGVTQSPTHLIKTRGQQVTLRCSSQSGHNTVSWYQQALGQGPQFIFQYYREEENGRGNFPPRFSGLQFPNYSSELNVNALELDDSALYLCASSSGQGYEAFFGQGTRLTVV.

The sample holds one count of this clonotype. The chain uses TRBV20-1 and TRBJ2-7; D gene ambiguous. The V gene lost 1 base and the J gene lost 7 bases, with 8 bases spanning the gap. The germline V gene has CDR1 DFQATT and CDR2 SNEGSKA (reference sequence). The CDR3 totals 11 residues. The CDR3 DNA sequence: TGCAGTGCTAGAGGCCGGCAAGAGCAGTACTTC. Amino acids: CSARGRQEQYF.

In this sample, this clonotype turned up many times. Relative to the germline gene, one junction end is altered; a read error may explain this. J is TRBJ2-6 and V is TRBV10-3; D possibly corresponds to TRBD1 (5 bases). Germline loops: CDR1 ENHRY, CDR2 SYGVKD. This CDR3 has 19 amino acids. CDR3 sequence: CAIGESSGYRGTGANVLTF. The DNA for the CDR3 is TGTGCCATCGGTGAGTCGTCAGGGTATAGGGGTACTGGGGCCAACGTCCTGACTTTC.

This clonotype was counted at least ten times. The chain links TRBV13 to TRBJ1-1; no reliable D call. The CDR3 covers 12 residues. Germline CDR1 reads PRHDT; CDR2 reads FYEKMQ (reference sequence). V lost 8 bases and J lost 8, with 15 bases in between. The CDR3 region is CASGLLNQEAFF. In nucleotides, the CDR3 is TGTGCCAGCGGGCTTTTGAATCAGGAAGCTTTCTTT.

The chain links TRBV20-1 to TRBJ1-2; D ambiguous. CDR1 DFQATT and CDR2 SNEGSKA come from the germline V gene (reference sequence). CDR3 length: 11 amino acids. V was trimmed by 3 bases and J by 5 bases, leaving 7 bases between them. This chain's CDR3 is CSASRVYGYTF. In nucleotides, the CDR3 is TGCAGTGCTAGCCGCGTTTATGGCTACACCTTC.

The CDR3 nucleotides are TGCAGTGCTAGGTCTTGGGGGGCAGGCACTGAAGCTTTCTTT. Protein product: CSARSWGAGTEAFF. The V gene is TRBV20-1, the J gene TRBJ1-1, with D perhaps TRBD1 (6 bases). Germline V gene lookup returns CDR1 DFQATT and CDR2 SNEGSKA (reference sequence). Trimming pared 3 bases from V and 4 bases from J, leaving 15 bases between. There are 14 residues in the CDR3.

This clonotype was detected only a few times. The V and J genes are TRBV25-1 and TRBJ2-1; no reliable D call. Trimming cost V 2 bases and J 6 bases, with 2 bases left between them. CDR1 is MGHDK and CDR2 is SYGVNS in the germline V gene. The CDR3 length is 11 residues. The CDR3 DNA sequence: TGTGCCAGCAGTGAAACCAATGAGCAGTTCTTC. This codes for CASSETNEQFF.

This clonotype was seen at least ten times. V usage is TRBV11-2 and J usage is TRBJ1-5; 9 bases align to TRBD1. Germline CDR1 is SGHAT and CDR2 is FQNNGV. CDR3 length equals 14 residues. V was clipped by 1 base and J by 6 bases; unmatched bases: 1. The CDR3 nucleotides read TGTGCCAGCAGCTTAGGACAGGGGGTTCAGCCCCAGCATTTT. Translated, it gives CASSLGQGVQPQHF.

This clonotype was recorded many times. This chain joins TRBV12-3 or TRBV12-4 and TRBJ1-5, with D possibly being TRBD1 (6 bases). The CDR3 runs to 17 residues. Trimming took 0 bases from V and 1 from J, leaving 13 bases between them. The CDR3 bases are TGTGCCAGCAGTTTAGCGGGAGGGGGATTAAGCAATCAGCCCCAGCATTTT. Encoded protein: CASSLAGGGLSNQPQHF.

A word on this clonotype: One base away lies a much larger clone, so this may be a sequencing read error. The chain has TRBV5-1 and TRBJ2-2; TRBD1 might be the D (5 bases). Per the germline V gene, CDR1 is SGHRS and CDR2 is YFSETQ. The CDR3 extends over 13 amino acids. CDR3 DNA: TGTGCCAGCAGCATGCTAGGGGACGGGGAGCTGTTTTTT. This gives the protein CASSMLGDGELFF.

This chain connects TRBV12-3 or TRBV12-4 to TRBJ1-1; 8 bases align to TRBD1. The CDR3 is 14 residues long. After removal of 3 bases from V and 7 bases from J, the junction contained 7 bases not matched to a gene. The CDR3 spells CASSFNRGYFEAFF. The CDR3 DNA sequence: TGTGCCAGCAGTTTTAACAGGGGGTACTTTGAAGCTTTCTTT.

V gene TRBV5-4 combines with J gene TRBJ2-5, with D possibly called TRBD1 or TRBD2 (6 bases each). The CDR3 sequence is 15 residues long. Trimming shortened V by 3 bases and J by 2 bases, and 14 bases separated the two germline ends. Looked up from germline, CDR1 is SGHNT and CDR2 is YYREEE (reference sequence). The CDR3 is CASSWGGGQQETQYF. CDR3 coding DNA: TGTGCCAGCAGCTGGGGAGGAGGACAGCAAGAGACCCAGTACTTC.

On this clonotype: This may arise from a read error, as a much more abundant clone is one base away. The chain employs TRBV24-1 and TRBJ2-7; D not certain. The length of the CDR3 is 12 residues. CDR1 and CDR2 from the germline V gene are KGHDR and SFDVKD. The CDR3 DNA sequence: TGTACCACCAGTGATGGAGCCGGCGAGCAGTACTTC. Its translation is CTTSDGAGEQYF.

This clonotype was found many times. The J gene is TRBJ1-1, the V gene TRBV7-8, with D uncertain. Germline V gene lookup returns CDR1 SGHVS and CDR2 FQNEAQ. The CDR3 consists of 14 residues. Trimming pared 5 bases from V and 8 bases from J, leaving 18 bases between. The CDR3 coding sequence is TGTGCCAGCAGCCTCCCCCTCGACAATACCGAAGCTTTCTTT. This sequence encodes CASSLPLDNTEAFF.

The rearrangement links TRBV28 to TRBJ1-2; D uncertain. Trimming took off 7 bases at V and 1 base at J, with 7 bases between the two ends. There are 12 residues in the CDR3. Germline CDR1 MDHEN, CDR2 SYDVKM. The CDR3 sequence is CASKGSNYGYTF. CDR3 DNA: TGTGCCAGCAAGGGAAGTAACTATGGCTACACCTTC.

CDR3 coding DNA: TGTGCCAGTAGTATGCCGGGACAGGGAGATTCAGATACGCAGTATTTT. It specifies CASSMPGQGDSDTQYF. The genes are TRBV19 and TRBJ2-3; 9 bases are a match to TRBD1. Germline V lookup: CDR1 LNHDA, CDR2 SQIVND (reference sequence). CDR3 length equals 16 residues. The J segment lost 4 bases and the V segment lost 3 bases, leaving 8 bases of the junction unmatched.